Shown below are 22 T cell receptor beta chains from a single sample sequenced in a study of T-cell memory formation after mild COVID-19. A single record per CDR3 protein comes from TCRdb applying MiXCR to the 5' RACE reads. The sample includes fewer than 550,000 distinct CDR3 sequences, about 19% of them seen just once. The material sequenced was PBMCs or a T cell subset sorted from them (not recorded which). The receptors stem from an adult woman who had mild COVID-19 (a few samples of this study predate the infection). Cell type and time point are not known.

This clonotype has ten or more counts. This rearrangement joins TRBV5-1 to TRBJ2-2; D is ambiguous. The CDR3 runs 14 residues. Trimming left V 2 bases short and J 4 bases short, with 9 bases between. Germline V lookup: CDR1 SGHRS, CDR2 YFSETQ. The CDR3 sequence is CASSFELPTGELFF. The DNA of the CDR3 is TGCGCCAGCAGCTTTGAACTCCCCACCGGGGAGCTGTTTTTT.

The chain couples TRBV5-1 to TRBJ2-2; possibly TRBD1 or TRBD2 for D (5 bases each). CDR3 length: 19 residues. Trimming left V 2 bases short and J 4 bases short, with 24 bases between. Germline V gene data show CDR1 as SGHRS and CDR2 as YFSETQ. The CDR3 DNA reads as TGCGCCAGCAGCTTCAGATACGGGACGGACGTTGCGGGCACCGGGGAGCTGTTTTTT. Translation gives CASSFRYGTDVAGTGELFF.

The gene calls are TRBV3-1 and TRBJ2-1; TRBD1 is a possible D gene (5 bases). Germline V gene sequence: CDR1 LGHDT, CDR2 YNNKEL (reference sequence). Between the trimmed V and J ends, which lost 2 bases and 6 bases, there was a span of 17 bases. CDR3 length: 16 amino acids. This CDR3 is CASSQSLSRGGNEQFF. For the CDR3, the DNA is TGTGCCAGCAGCCAATCCCTTTCTAGGGGCGGCAATGAGCAGTTCTTC.

In this sample, this clonotype turned up a few times. The chain joins TRBV12-3 or TRBV12-4 to TRBJ2-2; 9 nucleotides match TRBD1. The CDR3 runs 15 residues. Trimming took 5 bases from V and 5 from J; bases not matched to a gene: 6. The CDR3 coding sequence is TGTGCCAGCAGTCATGGGACAGGGTGGACCGGGGAGCTGTTTTTT. Translated: CASSHGTGWTGELFF.

This chain uses TRBV21-1 with TRBJ1-6; the table's D call TRBD1 went unverified against the DNA. TRBV21-1 is a listed pseudogene. This CDR3 comprises 16 residues. CDR3 loop: CASSKPPARRESPLHF. In nucleotides, the CDR3 is TGTGCCAGCAGCAAACCCCCAGCCCGCCGTGAATCACCCCTCCACTTT.

The gene calls are TRBV20-1 and TRBJ1-5; D might be TRBD1 (5 bases). The V and J ends lost 1 base and 0 bases respectively, with 10 bases between them. CDR3 size: 15 residues. The germline gives CDR1 DFQATT, CDR2 SNEGSKA (reference sequence). The CDR3 loop reads CSARAGLYSNQPQHF. CDR3 coding DNA: TGCAGTGCTAGAGCAGGGCTGTATAGCAATCAGCCCCAGCATTTT.

In its sample, this clonotype was seen once. The junction does not match germline at one end; this may be a read error. The genes are TRBV7-9 and TRBJ2-3; no clear D gene. The germline V gene encodes CDR1 SEHNR and CDR2 FQNEAQ (reference sequence). There are 14 residues in the CDR3. CDR3 DNA: TGTGCCAGAAGCTTAGGCTGGGGAACAGATACGCAGTATTTT. The encoded protein is CARSLGWGTDTQYF.

The chain uses TRBV5-5 and TRBJ2-7, with D possibly called TRBD1 or TRBD2 (6 bases each). The V end was cut by 4 bases, the J end by 0 bases, with 14 bases between. Germline V CDR1 and CDR2: SGHKS, YYEKEE (reference sequence). There are 15 residues in the CDR3. Here the CDR3 DNA reads TGTGCCAGCAGCCTAGGGGGGTTCAGCTCCTACGAGCAGTACTTC. This codes for CASSLGGFSSYEQYF. The full variable domain, its missing parts supplied by reference TRBV5-5 and TRBJ2-7, is DAGVTQSPTHLIKTRGQQVTLRCSPISGHKSVSWYQQVLGQGPQFIFQYYEKEERGRGNFPDRFSARQFPNYSSELNVNALLLGDSALYLCASSLGGFSSYEQYFGPGTRLTVT.

The chain carries TRBV3-1 and TRBJ2-1; D not certain. This CDR3 has 12 amino acids. Trimming pared 4 bases from V and 5 bases from J, leaving 6 bases between. From germline, CDR1 is LGHDT and CDR2 YNNKEL (reference sequence). The CDR3 loop is CASSPPNNEQFF. The CDR3 coding sequence is TGTGCCAGCAGCCCTCCGAACAATGAGCAGTTCTTC.

The J gene is TRBJ1-2, the V gene TRBV9, with no clear D. CDR1 is SGDLS, CDR2 YYNGEE, per germline. The CDR3 has 12 residues. Trimming left V 0 bases short and J 8 bases short, with 8 bases between. The CDR3 region is CASSVGISGYTF. CDR3 nucleotides: TGTGCCAGCAGCGTAGGGATATCGGGCTACACCTTC.

The rearrangement joins TRBV4-2 to TRBJ2-3; 8 bases are a match to TRBD2. Trimming at V came to 0 bases and at J to 3 bases, leaving 8 bases not matched to a gene. Per germline, CDR1 LGHNA and CDR2 YNFKEQ. There are 17 residues in the CDR3. The CDR3 sequence: CASSQDLSGGPTDTQYF. CDR3 bases: TGTGCCAGCAGCCAAGATTTGTCGGGAGGGCCTACAGATACGCAGTATTTT.

This chain joins TRBV4-2 and TRBJ1-2; 12 positions agree with TRBD1. In germline, CDR1 is LGHNA, CDR2 YNFKEQ. The CDR3 extends over 15 amino acids. The J segment lost 4 bases and the V segment lost 5 bases, leaving 5 bases of the junction unmatched. CDR3 DNA sequence: TGTGCCAGCAGCTATGAGGGACAGGGGGCCTATGGCTACACCTTC. This gives the protein CASSYEGQGAYGYTF.

This clonotype was detected a few times. CDR3 sequence reads: CASSQERGSGNEQFF. The CDR3 nucleotides are TGTGCCAGCAGCCAAGAACGGGGGAGTGGAAATGAGCAGTTCTTC. This rearrangement joins TRBV4-2 to TRBJ2-1, with D possibly TRBD2 on 6 matching bases. CDR1 and CDR2 (germline): LGHNA, YNFKEQ. The CDR3 length is 15 residues. V was clipped by 0 bases and J by 7 bases, with 13 bases between them.

This clonotype was observed a few times. The CDR3 nucleotides read TGTGCCAGCAGTTTAGGGCAGGGTTTTGGAAACACCATATATTTT. Its protein product is CASSLGQGFGNTIYF. The genes are TRBV12-3 or TRBV12-4 and TRBJ1-3; a possible D gene is TRBD1 (5 bases). CDR3 length: 15 residues. The V end lost 1 base, the J end lost 3 bases, and 10 bases lay between the germline ends.

The rearrangement joins TRBV29-1 to TRBJ2-1; unclear D gene. This CDR3 is 12 amino acids long. The germline V gene encodes CDR1 SQVTM and CDR2 ANQGSEA. Trimming took 5 bases from V and 6 from J, leaving 11 bases between them. CDR3 sequence reads: CSVLKFTNEQFF. As DNA, the CDR3 is TGCAGCGTTCTGAAATTTACCAATGAGCAGTTCTTC.

The chain employs TRBV7-9 and TRBJ1-2; no reliable D call. The V end lost 5 bases, the J end lost 4 bases, and 14 bases lay between the germline ends. The CDR3 totals 14 residues. Germline V CDR1 and CDR2: SEHNR, FQNEAQ (reference sequence). Here the CDR3 DNA reads TGTGCCAGCAGCCCCTCGGGGTTGGGCTATGGCTACACCTTC. It yields the protein CASSPSGLGYGYTF.

This clonotype showed up just a few times. The chain is built from TRBV10-3 and TRBJ2-1, with TRBD2 identical over 9 bases. CDR3 length: 17 amino acids. With V trimmed by 1 base and J by 6 bases, 10 bases remained unmatched. Per germline, CDR1 ENHRY and CDR2 SYGVKD. This CDR3 reads CAISEFLRTSDSNEQFF. CDR3 sequence (DNA): TGTGCCATCAGTGAGTTTCTCAGGACTAGCGATAGCAATGAGCAGTTCTTC.

This clonotype was counted between two and nine times. This chain links TRBV7-8 with TRBJ2-1, with 12 bases lining up with TRBD2. Germline V gene sequence: CDR1 SGHVS, CDR2 FQNEAQ. There are 15 residues in the CDR3. Unmatched junction bases numbered 4, after V lost 3 bases and J lost 7 bases. This CDR3 reads CASSFLAGGRNEQFF. CDR3 bases: TGTGCCAGCAGCTTTCTAGCGGGAGGGCGGAATGAGCAGTTCTTC.

The chain has TRBV4-1 and TRBJ2-1; TRBD2 matches 8 bases. This CDR3 region has 15 residues. Germline V gene sequence: CDR1 MGHRA, CDR2 YSYEKL. With V trimmed by 2 bases and J by 7 bases, 7 bases remained unmatched. The CDR3 loop reads CASSQRGGAPNEQFF. The CDR3 region has the DNA TGCGCCAGCAGCCAACGGGGGGGGGCCCCTAATGAGCAGTTCTTC.

V is TRBV4-1 and J is TRBJ2-7; 8 bases match TRBD1. V trimming: 0 bases; J trimming: 5 bases; junction bases outside the gene matches: 9. Per the germline V gene, CDR1 is MGHRA and CDR2 is YSYEKL. The CDR3 runs to 16 residues. The CDR3 loop reads CASSQEPVVGQDEQYF. The CDR3 DNA reads as TGCGCCAGCAGCCAAGAACCCGTTGTGGGACAGGACGAGCAGTACTTC.

This clonotype was detected ten times or more. The gene calls are TRBV24-1 and TRBJ1-5, with D hard to call. Trimming stripped 1 base from V and 3 bases from J, with 6 bases between. From germline, CDR1 is KGHDR and CDR2 SFDVKD. The CDR3 loop spans 14 amino acids. For the CDR3, the DNA is TGTGCCACCAGTGATTTATCCATCAATCAGCCCCAGCATTTT. It codes for CATSDLSINQPQHF.

The chain uses TRBV10-3 and TRBJ2-1, with D unclear. CDR1 and CDR2 (germline): ENHRY, SYGVKD. The CDR3 length is 14 residues. The V and J ends lost 0 bases and 6 bases respectively, with 9 bases between them. In DNA, the CDR3 is TGTGCCATCAGTGAGTCGAAAGGTTCCAATGAGCAGTTCTTC. It codes for CAISESKGSNEQFF.